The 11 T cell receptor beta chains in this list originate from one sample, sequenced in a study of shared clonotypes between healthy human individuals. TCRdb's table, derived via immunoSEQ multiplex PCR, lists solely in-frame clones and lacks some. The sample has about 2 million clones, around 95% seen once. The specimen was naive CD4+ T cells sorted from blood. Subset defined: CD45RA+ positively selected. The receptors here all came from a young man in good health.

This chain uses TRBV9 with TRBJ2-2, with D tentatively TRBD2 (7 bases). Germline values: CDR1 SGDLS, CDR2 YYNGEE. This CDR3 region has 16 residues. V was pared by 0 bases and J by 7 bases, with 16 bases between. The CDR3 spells CASSVAGLGGSGELFF. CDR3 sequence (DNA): TGTGCCAGCAGCGTAGCAGGACTAGGGGGGAGCGGGGAGCTGTTTTTT.

The CDR3 loop is CASSQPGRSYEQYF. CDR3 nucleotide sequence: TGTGCCAGCTCACAGCCAGGGCGCTCCTACGAGCAGTACTTC. The V gene is TRBV18, the J gene TRBJ2-7, with D tentatively TRBD1 (5 bases). Trimming pared 4 bases from V and 0 bases from J, leaving 10 bases between. CDR1 and CDR2 from the germline V gene are KGHSH and LQKENI. This CDR3 is built from 14 residues. The variable domain in full, completed from reference TRBV18 and TRBJ2-7, reads NAGVMQNPRHLVRRRGQEARLRCSPMKGHSHVYWYRQLPEEGLKFMVYLQKENIIDESGMPKERFSAEFPKEGPSILRIQQVVRGDSAAYFCASSQPGRSYEQYFGPGTRLTVT.

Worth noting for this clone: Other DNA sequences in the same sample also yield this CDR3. The CDR3 nucleotides read TGTGCCAGCAGCTTACTAGCGGGAGGTACCGGGGAGCTGTTTTTT. This encodes CASSLLAGGTGELFF. The genes are TRBV5-6 and TRBJ2-2; 12 nucleotides agree with TRBD2. Germline loops: CDR1 SGHDT, CDR2 YYEEEE. This CDR3 comprises 15 residues. The J segment lost 5 bases and the V segment lost 2 bases, leaving 1 base of the junction unmatched.

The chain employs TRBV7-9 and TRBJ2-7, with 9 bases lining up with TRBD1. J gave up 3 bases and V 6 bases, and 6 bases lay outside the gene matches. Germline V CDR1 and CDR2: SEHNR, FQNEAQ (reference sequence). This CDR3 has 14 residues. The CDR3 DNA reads TGTGCCAGCAGTCGGGACAGGGCTAACTACGAGCAGTACTTC. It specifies CASSRDRANYEQYF.

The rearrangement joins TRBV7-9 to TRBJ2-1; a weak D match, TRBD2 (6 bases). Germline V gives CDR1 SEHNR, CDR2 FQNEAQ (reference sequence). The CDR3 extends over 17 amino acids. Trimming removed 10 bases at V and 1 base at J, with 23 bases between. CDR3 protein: CATTPLGWRESYNEQFF. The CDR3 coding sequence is TGTGCCACTACACCTTTGGGGTGGCGGGAATCCTACAATGAGCAGTTCTTC.

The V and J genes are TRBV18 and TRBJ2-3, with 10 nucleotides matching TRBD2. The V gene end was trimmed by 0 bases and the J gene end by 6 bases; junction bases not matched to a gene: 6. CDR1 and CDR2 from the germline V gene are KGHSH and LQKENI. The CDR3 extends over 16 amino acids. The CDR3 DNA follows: TGTGCCAGCTCACCACCGTCTAGCGGGAGTAGGGATACGCAGTATTTT. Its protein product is CASSPPSSGSRDTQYF.

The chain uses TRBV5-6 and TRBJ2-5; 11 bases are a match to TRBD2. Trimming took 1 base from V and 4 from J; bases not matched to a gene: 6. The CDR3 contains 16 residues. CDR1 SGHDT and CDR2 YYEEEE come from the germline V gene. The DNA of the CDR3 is TGTGCCAGCAGCTTGAAACTAGCGGGGGACGGAGAGACCCAGTACTTC. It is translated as CASSLKLAGDGETQYF.

CDR3 in DNA: TGTGCCAGTACTGGGACAATGGGTTCACCCCTCCACTTT. Translating gives CASTGTMGSPLHF. This chain uses TRBV19 with TRBJ1-6, with a tentative D call TRBD1 (6 bases). The CDR3 consists of 13 residues. Trimming removed 7 bases at V and 9 bases at J, with 13 bases between. CDR1 LNHDA and CDR2 SQIVND come from the germline V gene (reference sequence).

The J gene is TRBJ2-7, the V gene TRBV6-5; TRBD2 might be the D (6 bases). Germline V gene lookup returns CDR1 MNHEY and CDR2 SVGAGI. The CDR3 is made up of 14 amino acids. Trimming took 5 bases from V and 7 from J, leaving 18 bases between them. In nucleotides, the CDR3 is TGTGCCAGCAGTGGCCTGGCGGGGTGGGGTGAGCAGTACTTC. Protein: CASSGLAGWGEQYF.

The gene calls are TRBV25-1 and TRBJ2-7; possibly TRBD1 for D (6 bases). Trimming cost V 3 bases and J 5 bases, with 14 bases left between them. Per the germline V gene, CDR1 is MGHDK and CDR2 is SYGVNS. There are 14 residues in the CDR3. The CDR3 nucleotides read TGTGCCAGCAGTGATCAAAGACAGGTCGACGAGCAGTACTTC. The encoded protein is CASSDQRQVDEQYF.

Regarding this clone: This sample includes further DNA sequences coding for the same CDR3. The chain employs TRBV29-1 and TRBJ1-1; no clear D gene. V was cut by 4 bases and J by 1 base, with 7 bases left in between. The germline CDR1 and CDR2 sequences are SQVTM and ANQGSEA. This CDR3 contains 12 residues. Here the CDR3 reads CSVAGGNTEAFF. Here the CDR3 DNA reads TGCAGCGTTGCTGGCGGGAACACTGAAGCTTTCTTT.